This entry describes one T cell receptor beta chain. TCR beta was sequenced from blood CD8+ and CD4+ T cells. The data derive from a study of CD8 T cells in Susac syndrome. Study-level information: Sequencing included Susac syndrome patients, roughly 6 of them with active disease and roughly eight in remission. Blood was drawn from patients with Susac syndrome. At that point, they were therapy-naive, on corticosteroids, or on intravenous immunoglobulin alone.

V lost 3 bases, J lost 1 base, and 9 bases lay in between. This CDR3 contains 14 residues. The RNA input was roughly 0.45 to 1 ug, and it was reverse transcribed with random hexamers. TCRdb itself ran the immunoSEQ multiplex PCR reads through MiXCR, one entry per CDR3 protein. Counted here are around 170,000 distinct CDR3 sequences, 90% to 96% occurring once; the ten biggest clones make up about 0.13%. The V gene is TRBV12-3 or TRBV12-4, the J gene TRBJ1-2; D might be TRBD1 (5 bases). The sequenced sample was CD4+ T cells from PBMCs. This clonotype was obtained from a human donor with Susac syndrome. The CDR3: CASSLTTVNYGYTF. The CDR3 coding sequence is TGTGCCAGCAGTTTGACGACAGTTAACTATGGCTACACCTTC.